A single sample is the source of the 8 T cell receptor beta chains below, sequenced in a study of long-term antiretroviral therapy in people with HIV. Survey-level immunoSEQ v3.0 assays were run. Sequencing was performed with immunoSEQ multiplex PCR; in TCRdb, only in-frame clones are kept and a portion is missing. The sample has about 32,000 clones; 70% to 90% are singletons. The sample in question was unsorted PBMCs, obtained around 3.3 years after starting antiretroviral therapy. All receptors come from a young man with HIV.

The genes are TRBV18 and TRBJ2-1; 11 bases agree with TRBD2. Germline-derived CDR1 and CDR2 are KGHSH and LQKENI. Trimming cost V 2 bases and J 4 bases; bases outside gene matches: 1. The CDR3 is 15 amino acids. CDR3 nucleotides: TGTGCCAGCTCACCAGTAGCGGGGGGGTACAATGAGCAGTTCTTC. Protein sequence: CASSPVAGGYNEQFF.

V gene TRBV9 combines with J gene TRBJ1-5; D is ambiguous. The CDR3 covers 15 residues. The V and J ends lost 4 bases and 9 bases respectively, with 20 bases between them. Looked up from germline, CDR1 is SGDLS and CDR2 is YYNGEE. The CDR3 sequence: CASSPADGLMGPQHF. The DNA for the CDR3 is TGTGCCAGCAGCCCGGCGGACGGACTGATGGGGCCCCAGCATTTT. The full variable domain, in which reference TRBV9 and TRBJ1-5 provide the parts outside the CDR3, is DSGVTQTPKHLITATGQRVTLRCSPRSGDLSVYWYQQSLDQGLQFLIQYYNGEERAKGNILERFSAQQFPDLHSELNLSSLELGDSALYFCASSPADGLMGPQHFGDGTRLSIL.

This chain uses TRBV7-9 with TRBJ2-3; D is possibly TRBD1 (6 bases). V shed 5 bases and J shed 5 bases, with 23 bases lying between them. CDR1 and CDR2 (germline): SEHNR, FQNEAQ (reference sequence). The length of the CDR3 is 17 residues. This CDR3 is CASSDTIAIRGGDTQYF. The CDR3 nucleotides are TGTGCCAGCAGCGACACTATAGCGATCAGAGGGGGAGATACGCAGTATTTT.

J is TRBJ2-1 and V is TRBV27; 10 positions agree with TRBD2. With V trimmed by 6 bases and J by 10 bases, 6 bases remained unmatched. The CDR3 is made up of 13 amino acids. Germline V gene lookup returns CDR1 MNHEY and CDR2 SMNVEV (reference sequence). CDR3 sequence: CASRKREGREQFF. The DNA of the CDR3 is TGTGCCAGCAGGAAGCGGGAGGGGCGGGAGCAGTTCTTC.

The chain couples TRBV19 to TRBJ1-5; a weak D match, TRBD1 (5 bases). Per germline, CDR1 LNHDA and CDR2 SQIVND (reference sequence). Trimming took 9 bases from V and 2 from J, leaving 11 bases between them. This CDR3 contains 13 residues. CDR3 coding DNA: TGTGCCAGCTGGGGGAGGCGCAATCAGCCCCAGCATTTT. Its protein product is CASWGRRNQPQHF.

This CDR3 is CASSSDLELFF. The CDR3 DNA sequence: TGTGCCAGCAGTTCCGACCTCGAACTGTTTTTT. The rearrangement links TRBV28 to TRBJ1-4; D ambiguous. V was trimmed by 4 bases and J by 12 bases, leaving 9 bases between them. CDR3 length: 11 amino acids. Germline CDR1 and CDR2: MDHEN and SYDVKM.

The chain carries TRBV5-8 and TRBJ1-4; TRBD1 is a possible D gene (6 bases). From germline, CDR1 is SGHTS and CDR2 YDEGEE. The V gene lost 4 bases and the J gene lost 5 bases, with 21 bases spanning the gap. The CDR3 is 17 amino acids. The CDR3 is CASSTYGRGAANEKLFF. CDR3 DNA: TGTGCCAGCAGCACCTATGGTCGGGGGGCCGCAAATGAAAAACTGTTTTTT.

This chain connects TRBV27 to TRBJ1-5; no clear D. In germline, CDR1 is MNHEY, CDR2 SMNVEV (reference sequence). CDR3 size: 15 residues. With 3 bases removed from V and 0 bases from J, the gap between germline ends came to 9 bases. The CDR3 region is CASSFRQFSNQPQHF. The CDR3 DNA sequence: TGTGCCAGCAGTTTTAGGCAGTTTAGCAATCAGCCCCAGCATTTT.